This is a list of T cell receptor beta chains from one sample in a study of cytomegalovirus exposure and HLA in healthy donors. The protocol was immunoSEQ multiplex PCR, while the TCRdb copy is restricted to in-frame clones and leaves out a portion. The table includes 150,000 to 200,000 clones, 82% detected once. Material for sequencing was PBMCs. The receptor source for this set is a middle-aged man in good health and CMV-seronegative. Each CDR3 is given with its conserved first and last residue. The D gene is left open where the match is weak. Only some rows state a clone size, as once, few, many or a class for expanded clones.

j_gene,d_gene,v_gene,abundance,CDR3aa,CDR3nt
TRBJ2-3,-,TRBV5-8,-,CASSLWKDGAQYF,TGTGCCAGCAGCTTGTGGAAGGACGGGGCGCAGTATTTT
TRBJ1-1,TRBD1,TRBV7-8,-,CASSWDRDTEAFF,TGTGCCAGCAGCTGGGACAGGGACACTGAAGCTTTCTTT
TRBJ2-5,TRBD1,TRBV23-1,-,CASNPDRGETQYF,TGCGCCAGCAATCCGGACAGGGGAGAGACCCAGTACTTC
TRBJ2-7,TRBD2,TRBV7-9,-,CASSPRLAAPYEQYF,TGTGCCAGCAGCCCCAGACTAGCGGCTCCCTACGAGCAGTACTTC
TRBJ1-1,TRBD1,TRBV9,once,CASSLQGMNTEAFF,TGTGCCAGCAGTCTACAGGGGATGAACACTGAAGCTTTCTTT
TRBJ1-1,-,TRBV5-1,-,CASSLEGSGRRTEAFF,TGCGCCAGCAGCCTTGAGGGGTCTGGGAGGAGGACTGAAGCTTTCTTT
TRBJ2-3,-,TRBV27,-,CASSLRGLGTDTQYF,TGTGCCAGCAGTTTAAGAGGGTTGGGCACAGATACGCAGTATTTT
TRBJ2-7,-,TRBV7-2,-,CASSLEGGTYEQYF,TGTGCCAGCAGCTTAGAGGGGGGGACCTACGAGCAGTACTTC
TRBJ1-1,-,TRBV5-1,-,CASSPEGTSEAFF,TGCGCCAGCAGCCCGGAGGGGACCTCTGAAGCTTTCTTT
TRBJ2-5,-,TRBV11-1,-,CASGGGPPETQYF,TGTGCCAGCGGTGGGGGCCCGCCCGAGACCCAGTACTTC
TRBJ2-5,-,TRBV28,-,CASSLWGGATGETQYF,TGTGCCAGCAGTTTATGGGGCGGGGCGACGGGTGAGACCCAGTACTTC
TRBJ1-5,TRBD1,TRBV28,-,CASSFQLGQGGGGQPQHF,TGTGCCAGCAGTTTCCAGCTTGGCCAGGGGGGTGGAGGTCAGCCCCAGCATTTT
TRBJ2-5,-,TRBV9,once,CASSVGGIQTQYF,TGTGCCAGCAGCGTCGGGGGAATCCAGACCCAGTACTTC
TRBJ1-4,-,TRBV19,-,CASSMRQGEEKLFF,TGTGCCAGTAGTATGAGGCAGGGCGAAGAAAAACTGTTTTTT
TRBJ2-7,-,TRBV20-1,few,CSARVNEQYF,TGCAGTGCTAGAGTCAACGAGCAGTACTTC
TRBJ2-7,TRBD2,TRBV2,-,CASGGTGGAYEQYF,TGTGCCAGCGGCGGGACGGGAGGGGCCTACGAGCAGTACTTC
TRBJ2-3,TRBD2,TRBV5-1,-,CASSPPAGGVTDTQYF,TGCGCCAGCAGCCCCCCAGCGGGGGGGGTCACAGATACGCAGTATTTT
TRBJ1-6,-,TRBV5-1,-,CASSARDYGSYNSPLHF,TGCGCCAGCAGCGCCCGGGACTATGGGTCCTATAATTCACCCCTCCACTTT
TRBJ2-3,TRBD2,TRBV7-3,-,CASSPGGRFTDTQYF,TGTGCCAGCAGCCCGGGAGGCAGGTTCACAGATACGCAGTATTTT
TRBJ2-7,-,TRBV10-3,-,CAISDTVSKYF,TGTGCCATCAGTGATACGGTCTCGAAGTACTTC
TRBJ1-5,-,TRBV25-1,-,CASRPSQGQGQPQHF,TGTGCCAGCAGACCCTCACAGGGCCAGGGTCAGCCCCAGCATTTT
TRBJ2-1,TRBD2,TRBV5-8,-,CASRGLVDYNEQFF,TGTGCCAGCAGAGGACTAGTTGACTACAATGAGCAGTTCTTC
TRBJ2-7,-,TRBV6-5,-,CASTSFSYEQYF,TGTGCCAGCACTTCTTTCTCCTACGAGCAGTACTTC
TRBJ1-3,TRBD1,TRBV15,-,CATSRDPDRGRWGNTIYF,TGTGCCACCAGCAGAGATCCCGACAGGGGGCGATGGGGAAACACCATATATTTT
TRBJ1-2,-,TRBV18,-,CASSPRTDYGYTF,TGTGCCAGCTCACCACGGACAGACTATGGCTACACCTTC
TRBJ2-1,TRBD2,TRBV5-1,once,CASSLGLALYNEQFF,TGCGCCAGCAGCTTGGGACTAGCCCTTTACAATGAGCAGTTCTTC
TRBJ2-7,TRBD1,TRBV6-1,once,CASSDTGGVYEQYF,TGTGCCAGCAGTGACACAGGGGGTGTCTACGAGCAGTACTTC
TRBJ2-1,-,TRBV4-3,once,CASSQDLMGGSYNEQFF,TGCGCCAGCAGCCAAGATCTTATGGGGGGATCCTACAATGAGCAGTTCTTC
TRBJ1-2,-,TRBV6-4,-,CASSPTDTAVGYGYTF,TGTGCCAGCAGTCCGACAGACACCGCAGTTGGCTATGGCTACACCTTC
TRBJ2-3,TRBD2,TRBV9,-,CASSVISGGADTQYF,TGTGCCAGCAGTGTAATTAGCGGGGGAGCAGATACGCAGTATTTT
TRBJ1-2,-,TRBV6-1,-,CASSELRDTYGYTF,TGTGCCAGCAGTGAACTCAGGGATACCTATGGCTACACCTTC
TRBJ1-2,-,TRBV7-6,-,CASSLFVTDGYTF,TGTGCCAGCAGCTTATTTGTGACAGATGGCTACACCTTC
TRBJ2-1,-,TRBV7-2,-,CASSLEGGAEQFF,TGTGCCAGCAGCTTGGAAGGGGGGGCAGAGCAGTTCTTC
TRBJ2-3,-,TRBV7-3,-,CASSLQTTSTDTQYF,TGTGCCAGCAGCCTCCAAACTACTAGCACAGATACGCAGTATTTT
TRBJ1-2,TRBD1,TRBV2,few,CASQSSGQGYGYTF,TGTGCCAGCCAATCCTCCGGACAGGGCTATGGCTACACCTTC
TRBJ2-2,-,TRBV12-5,few,CASGSGMRANTGELFF,TGTGCTAGTGGTTCGGGGATGCGGGCGAACACCGGGGAGCTGTTTTTT
TRBJ2-1,TRBD1,TRBV7-3,-,CASSPGTGYNEQFF,TGTGCCAGCAGCCCCGGGACAGGCTACAATGAGCAGTTCTTC
TRBJ2-4,-,TRBV6-5,-,CASSYSPGGAIQYF,TGTGCCAGCAGTTACTCGCCAGGTGGGGCCATTCAGTACTTC
TRBJ1-4,-,TRBV28,-,CASRHGRGRGEKLFF,TGTGCCAGCAGACACGGACGAGGGCGGGGGGAAAAACTGTTTTTT
TRBJ1-1,-,TRBV18,few,CASSPQAGTEAFF,TGTGCCAGCTCACCACAGGCAGGGACTGAAGCTTTCTTT
TRBJ2-3,TRBD1,TRBV7-2,few,CASRKPGQGADTQYF,TGTGCCAGCAGAAAACCGGGACAGGGGGCAGATACGCAGTATTTT
TRBJ1-2,-,TRBV7-2,-,CASRPGGGGGGYTF,TGTGCCAGCCGCCCTGGGGGGGGAGGTGGAGGCTACACCTTC
TRBJ1-1,-,TRBV5-4,few,CASSRGLNTEAFF,TGTGCCAGCAGCCGAGGGCTGAACACTGAAGCTTTCTTT
TRBJ1-1,-,TRBV5-6,-,CASSLALTEAFF,TGTGCCAGCAGCTTGGCTCTCACTGAAGCTTTCTTT
TRBJ2-7,-,TRBV6-1,-,CASSSATGRYEQYF,TGTGCCAGCAGTTCCGCGACAGGACGCTACGAGCAGTACTTC